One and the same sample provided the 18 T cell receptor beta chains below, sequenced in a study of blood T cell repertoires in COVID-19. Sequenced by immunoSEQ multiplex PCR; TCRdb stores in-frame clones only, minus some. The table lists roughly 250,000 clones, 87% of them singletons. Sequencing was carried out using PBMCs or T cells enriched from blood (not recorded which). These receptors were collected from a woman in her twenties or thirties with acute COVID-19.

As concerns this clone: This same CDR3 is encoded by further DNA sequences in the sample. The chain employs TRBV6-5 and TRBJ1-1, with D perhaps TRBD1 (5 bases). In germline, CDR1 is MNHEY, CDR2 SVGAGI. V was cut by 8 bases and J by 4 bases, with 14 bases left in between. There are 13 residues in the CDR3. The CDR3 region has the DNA TGTGCCAGCTCCTCGGGGGTCGTCACTGAAGCTTTCTTT. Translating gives CASSSGVVTEAFF.

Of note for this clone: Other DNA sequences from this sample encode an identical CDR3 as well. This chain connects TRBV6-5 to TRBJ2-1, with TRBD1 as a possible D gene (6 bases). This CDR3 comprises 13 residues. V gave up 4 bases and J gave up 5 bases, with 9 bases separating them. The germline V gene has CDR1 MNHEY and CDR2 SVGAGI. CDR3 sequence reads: CASSFGGDNEQFF. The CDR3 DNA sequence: TGTGCCAGCAGTTTTGGGGGCGACAATGAGCAGTTCTTC.

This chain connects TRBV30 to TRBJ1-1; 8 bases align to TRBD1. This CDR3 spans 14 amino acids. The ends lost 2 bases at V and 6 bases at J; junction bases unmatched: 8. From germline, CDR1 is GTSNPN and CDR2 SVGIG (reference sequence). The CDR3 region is CAWSRQGLAAEAFF. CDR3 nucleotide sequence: TGTGCCTGGAGTAGACAGGGGTTGGCCGCTGAAGCTTTCTTT.

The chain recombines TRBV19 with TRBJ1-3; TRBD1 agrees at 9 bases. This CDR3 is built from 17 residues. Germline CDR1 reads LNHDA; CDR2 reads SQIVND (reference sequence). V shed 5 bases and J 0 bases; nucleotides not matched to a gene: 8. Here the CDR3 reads CASSQDRGTTSGNTIYF. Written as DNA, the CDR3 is TGTGCCAGTAGTCAAGACAGGGGGACAACCTCTGGAAACACCATATATTTT.

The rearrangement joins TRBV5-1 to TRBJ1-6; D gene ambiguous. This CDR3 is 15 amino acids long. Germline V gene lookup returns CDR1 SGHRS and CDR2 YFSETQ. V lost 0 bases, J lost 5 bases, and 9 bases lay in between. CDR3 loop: CASSLDAGNNSPLHF. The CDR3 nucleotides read TGCGCCAGCAGCTTGGACGCAGGCAATAATTCACCCCTCCACTTT.

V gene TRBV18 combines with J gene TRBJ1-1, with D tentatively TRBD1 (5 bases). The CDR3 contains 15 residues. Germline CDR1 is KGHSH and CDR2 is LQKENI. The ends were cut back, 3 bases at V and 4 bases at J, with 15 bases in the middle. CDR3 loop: CASSPGQEGRTEAFF. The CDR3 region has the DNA TGTGCCAGCTCACCGGGCCAGGAGGGGCGCACTGAAGCTTTCTTT.

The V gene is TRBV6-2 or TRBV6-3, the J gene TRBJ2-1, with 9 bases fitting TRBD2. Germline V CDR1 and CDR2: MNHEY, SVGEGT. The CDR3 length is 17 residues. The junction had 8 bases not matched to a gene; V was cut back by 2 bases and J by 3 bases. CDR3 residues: CASSYGIRSGGYNEQFF. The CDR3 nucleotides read TGTGCCAGCAGTTACGGTATACGTAGCGGGGGCTACAATGAGCAGTTCTTC.

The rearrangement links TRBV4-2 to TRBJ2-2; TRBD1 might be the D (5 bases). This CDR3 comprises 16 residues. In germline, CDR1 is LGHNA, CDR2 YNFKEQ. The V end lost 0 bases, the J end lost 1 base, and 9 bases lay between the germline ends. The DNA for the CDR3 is TGTGCCAGCAGCCAAGACGGACACGAGAACACCGGGGAGCTGTTTTTT. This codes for CASSQDGHENTGELFF.

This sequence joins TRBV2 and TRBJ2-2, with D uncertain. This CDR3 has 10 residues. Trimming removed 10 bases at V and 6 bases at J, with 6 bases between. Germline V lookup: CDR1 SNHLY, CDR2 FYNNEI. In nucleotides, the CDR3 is TGTGCCATTTCAGCCGGGGAGCTGTTTTTT. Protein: CAISAGELFF. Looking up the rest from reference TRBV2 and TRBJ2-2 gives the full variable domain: EPEVTQTPSHQVTQMGQEVILRCVPISNHLYFYWYRQILGQKVEFLVSFYNNEISEKSEIFDDQFSVERPDGSNFTLKIRSTKLEDSAMYFCAISAGELFFGEGSRLTVL.

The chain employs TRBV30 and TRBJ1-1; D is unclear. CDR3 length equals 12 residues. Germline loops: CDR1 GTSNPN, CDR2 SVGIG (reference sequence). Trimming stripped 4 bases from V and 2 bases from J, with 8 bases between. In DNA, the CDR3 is TGTGCCTGGAACGAGCTAAACACTGAAGCTTTCTTT. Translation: CAWNELNTEAFF.

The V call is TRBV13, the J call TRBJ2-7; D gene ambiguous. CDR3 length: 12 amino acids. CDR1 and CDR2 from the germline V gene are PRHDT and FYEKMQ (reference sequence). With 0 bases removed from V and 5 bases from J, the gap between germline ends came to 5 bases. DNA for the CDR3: TGTGCCAGCAGCTTAGGGAAGCACGAGCAGTACTTC. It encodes CASSLGKHEQYF. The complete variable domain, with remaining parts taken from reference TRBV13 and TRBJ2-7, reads AAGVIQSPRHLIKEKRETATLKCYPIPRHDTVYWYQQGPGQDPQFLISFYEKMQSDKGSIPDRFSAQQFSDYHSELNMSSLELGDSALYFCASSLGKHEQYFGPGTRLTVT.

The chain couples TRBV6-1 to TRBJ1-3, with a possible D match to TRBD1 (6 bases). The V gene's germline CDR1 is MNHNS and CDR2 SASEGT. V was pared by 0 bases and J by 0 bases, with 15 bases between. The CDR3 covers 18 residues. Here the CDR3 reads CASSEARWDTDSGNTIYF. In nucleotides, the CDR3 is TGTGCCAGCAGTGAAGCGCGTTGGGACACCGACTCTGGAAACACCATATATTTT.

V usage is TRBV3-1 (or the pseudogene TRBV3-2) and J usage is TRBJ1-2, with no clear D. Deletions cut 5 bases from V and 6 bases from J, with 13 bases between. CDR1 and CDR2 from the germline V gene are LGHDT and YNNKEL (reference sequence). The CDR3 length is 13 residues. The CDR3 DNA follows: TGTGCCAGCAGCGAGTCGGTGGAGGATGGCTACACCTTC. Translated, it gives CASSESVEDGYTF.

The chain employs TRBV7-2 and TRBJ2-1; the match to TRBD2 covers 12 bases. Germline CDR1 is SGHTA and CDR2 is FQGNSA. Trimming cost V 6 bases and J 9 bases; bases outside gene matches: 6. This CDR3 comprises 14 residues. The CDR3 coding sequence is TGTGCCAGCAGGTCTAGCGGGGGGGCCGGTGAGCAGTTCTTC. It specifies CASRSSGGAGEQFF.

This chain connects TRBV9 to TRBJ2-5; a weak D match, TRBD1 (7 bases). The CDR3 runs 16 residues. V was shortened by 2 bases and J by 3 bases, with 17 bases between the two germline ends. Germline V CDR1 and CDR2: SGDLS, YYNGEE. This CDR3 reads CASSVGLGGTEETQYF. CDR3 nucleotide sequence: TGTGCCAGCAGCGTGGGGTTAGGGGGGACAGAAGAGACCCAGTACTTC. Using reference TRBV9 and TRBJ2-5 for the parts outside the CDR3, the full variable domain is DSGVTQTPKHLITATGQRVTLRCSPRSGDLSVYWYQQSLDQGLQFLIQYYNGEERAKGNILERFSAQQFPDLHSELNLSSLELGDSALYFCASSVGLGGTEETQYFGPGTRLLVL.

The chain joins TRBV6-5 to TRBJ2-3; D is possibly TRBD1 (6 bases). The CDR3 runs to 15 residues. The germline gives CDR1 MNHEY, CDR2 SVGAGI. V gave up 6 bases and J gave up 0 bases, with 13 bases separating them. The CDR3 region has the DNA TGTGCCAGCAGGGGGGTAACAGGGAGCACAGATACGCAGTATTTT. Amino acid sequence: CASRGVTGSTDTQYF.

The DNA for the CDR3 is TGTGCCAGTAGAAGGAGCAGGGGGGAAGCTTACGAGCAGTACTTC. Its protein is CASRRSRGEAYEQYF. The chain links TRBV19 to TRBJ2-7; maybe TRBD1 (7 bases). This CDR3 has 15 residues. Germline loops: CDR1 LNHDA, CDR2 SQIVND (reference sequence). V gave up 6 bases and J gave up 4 bases, with 19 bases separating them.

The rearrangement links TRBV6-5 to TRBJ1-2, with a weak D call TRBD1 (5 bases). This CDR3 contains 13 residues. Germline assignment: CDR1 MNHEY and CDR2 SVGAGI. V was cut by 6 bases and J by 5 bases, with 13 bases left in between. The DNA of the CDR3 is TGTGCCAGCAGCCCAAGACAGAGGTATGGCTACACCTTC. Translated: CASSPRQRYGYTF.